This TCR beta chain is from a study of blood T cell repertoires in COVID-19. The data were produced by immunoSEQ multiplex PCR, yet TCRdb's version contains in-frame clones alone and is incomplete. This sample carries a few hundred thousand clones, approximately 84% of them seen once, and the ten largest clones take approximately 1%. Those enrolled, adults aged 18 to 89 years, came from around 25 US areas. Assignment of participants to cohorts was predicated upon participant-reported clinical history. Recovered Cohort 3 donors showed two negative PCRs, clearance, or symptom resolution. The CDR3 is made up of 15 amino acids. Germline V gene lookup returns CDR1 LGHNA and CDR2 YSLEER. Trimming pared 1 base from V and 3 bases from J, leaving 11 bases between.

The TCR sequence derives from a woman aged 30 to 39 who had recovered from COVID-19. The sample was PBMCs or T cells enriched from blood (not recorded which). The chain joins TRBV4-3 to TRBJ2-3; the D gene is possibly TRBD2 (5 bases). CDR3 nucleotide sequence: TGCGCCAGCAGCCAAGGGAGGCGAGGGACAGATACGCAGTATTTT. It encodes CASSQGRRGTDTQYF.